The following is a T cell receptor (beta chain) sequence with its context. Germline values: CDR1 SGHVS, CDR2 FNYEAQ. The CDR3 runs 16 residues. The ends were cut back, 5 bases at V and 3 bases at J, with 19 bases in the middle. This entry belongs to a study of cytomegalovirus exposure and HLA in healthy donors. The PCR used 60 Vbeta and 13 Jbeta primers. Original methodology: There were tens of millions of unique TCR beta chains by a later count, and approximately 12 million of them were shared. TCRdb keeps only in-frame clones here, not all; method: immunoSEQ multiplex PCR. The V and J calls and clone size were taken over from that table, and D and trimming were inferred from the DNA. Here the sample spans more than 110,000 clones, 60% to 85% being singletons.

Material: PBMCs. This sequence was found in a man aged 18 to 30 in good health and CMV-seronegative. The rearrangement joins TRBV7-6 to TRBJ2-5; possibly TRBD2 for D (6 bases). CDR3: CASSLPGSAGEETQYF. The CDR3 bases are TGTGCCAGCAGCCTCCCCGGGAGTGCTGGTGAAGAGACCCAGTACTTC. Based on the CDR3 plus reference TRBV7-6 and TRBJ2-5, the full variable domain is GAGVSQSPRYKVTKRGQDVALRCDPISGHVSLYWYRQALGQGPEFLTYFNYEAQQDKSGLPNDRFSAERPEGSISTLTIQRTEQRDSAMYRCASSLPGSAGEETQYFGPGTRLLVL.